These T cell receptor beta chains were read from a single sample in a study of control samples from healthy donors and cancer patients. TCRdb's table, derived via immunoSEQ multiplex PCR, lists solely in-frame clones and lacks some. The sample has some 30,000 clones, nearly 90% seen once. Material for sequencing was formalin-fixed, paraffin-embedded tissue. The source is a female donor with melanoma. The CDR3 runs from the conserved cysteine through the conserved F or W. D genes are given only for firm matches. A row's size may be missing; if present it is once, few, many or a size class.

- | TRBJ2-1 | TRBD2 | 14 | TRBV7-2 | TGTGCCAGCAGCCCCAGGACTAGTCGGGGTGAGCAGTTCTTC | CASSPRTSRGEQFF
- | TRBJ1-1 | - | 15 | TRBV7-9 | TGTGCCAGCAGCTTGGATGTCCGGGGAAACACTGAAGCTTTCTTT | CASSLDVRGNTEAFF
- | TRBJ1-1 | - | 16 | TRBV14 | TGTGCCAGCAGCCGGGTCCCGGGTAACATGAACACTGAAGCTTTCTTT | CASSRVPGNMNTEAFF
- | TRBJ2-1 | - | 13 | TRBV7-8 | TGTGCCAGCAGCTCGCAACTAGGGGTCGAGCAGTTCTTC | CASSSQLGVEQFF
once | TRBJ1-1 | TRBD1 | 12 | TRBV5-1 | TGCGCCAGCAGCTTGGGAAGGGGGCTGACTTTCTTT | CASSLGRGLTFF
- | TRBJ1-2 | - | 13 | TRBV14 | TGTGCCAGCAGCCCTCAGACCAACTATGGCTACACCTTC | CASSPQTNYGYTF
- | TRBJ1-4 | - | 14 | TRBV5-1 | TGCGCCAGCAGCTTAGAACAGGGCGTTGAAAAACTGTTTTTT | CASSLEQGVEKLFF
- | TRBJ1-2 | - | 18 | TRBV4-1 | TGCGCCAGCAGCCAAGATCTTTGGGGAACCGGATTAAGATATGGCTACACCTTC | CASSQDLWGTGLRYGYTF
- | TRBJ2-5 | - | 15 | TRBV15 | TGTGCCACCAGCAGAGATGACAGTTACCAAGAGACCCAGTACTTC | CATSRDDSYQETQYF
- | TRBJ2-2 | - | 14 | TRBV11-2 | TGTGCCAGCAGCCCGACAGGCCTCCTCGGGGAGCTGTTTTTT | CASSPTGLLGELFF
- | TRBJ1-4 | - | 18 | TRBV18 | TGTGCCAGCTCACCGAATACAGGGAGCGGCCCAACTAATGAAAAACTGTTTTTT | CASSPNTGSGPTNEKLFF
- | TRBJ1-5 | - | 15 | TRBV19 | TGTGCCAGTAGCTCGGGGACCCGGGGCAATCAGCCCCAGCATTTT | CASSSGTRGNQPQHF
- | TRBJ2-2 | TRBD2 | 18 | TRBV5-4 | TGTGCCAGCAGCTTGCCGACTAGCGGGAGGGCCATCACCGGGGAGCTGTTTTTT | CASSLPTSGRAITGELFF
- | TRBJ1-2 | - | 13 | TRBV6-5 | TGTGCCAGCAGTTACTCGGACTTCTATGGCTACACCTTC | CASSYSDFYGYTF
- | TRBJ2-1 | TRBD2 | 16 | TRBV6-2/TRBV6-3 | TGTGCCAGCAGTTACTCGATAGCGGGAGGAAAGTCTGAGCAGTTCTTC | CASSYSIAGGKSEQFF